A single sample gave rise to the 14 T cell receptor beta chains below, sequenced in a study of blood T cells in healthy people across ages (dated by TCRdb to the mid-2010s). To prepare the library, 5' RACE was applied. Data came from an Illumina HiSeq 2500. A second PCR of roughly 7 to 11 cycles was performed with a sample-barcoded 5' primer and a J-beta primer mix. Clones were called with MiXCR by TCRdb after fastp trimmed the public reads at Q25, and only in-frame beta chains were retained. Each entry merges the rows of one CDR3 protein and shows their most common DNA and genes. The sample table lists 600,000 or so distinct CDR3 sequences, approximately 30% of them with a count of one. The ten most abundant clones make up around 14% of the sample. Sample: blood. These receptor sequences come from a woman older than 75 in good health.

Comment on this clonotype: This sequence may be a read error, since a much larger clone differs from it by one base. V usage is TRBV3-1 and J usage is TRBJ2-1; TRBD2 matches 7 bases. V lost 4 bases, J lost 4 bases, and 10 bases stayed unmatched. The CDR3 extends over 16 amino acids. Germline-derived CDR1 and CDR2 are LGHDT and YNNKEL (reference sequence). The CDR3 region is CASSRELGGGYNEQFF. CDR3 in DNA: TGTGCCAGCAGCCGAGAGTTGGGGGGAGGGTACAATGAGCAGTTCTTC.

Points on this clonotype: Just one base apart from a much larger clone, this may be a read error. The chain combines TRBV30 with TRBJ1-5; 7 nucleotides align to TRBD1. With 3 bases clipped from V and 6 bases from J, the junction kept 8 bases outside the gene matches. The CDR3 extends over 14 amino acids. Germline values: CDR1 GTSNPN, CDR2 SVGIG (reference sequence). This chain's CDR3 is CAWRALTGAQPQHF. In DNA, the CDR3 is TGTGCCTGGAGGGCGCTAACAGGGGCTCAGCCCCAGCATTTT.

Details on this clonotype: Given a much more abundant clone one base away, this may be a read error. This rearrangement joins TRBV20-1 to TRBJ2-3; 7 positions agree with TRBD1. This CDR3 is built from 16 residues. In germline, CDR1 is DFQATT, CDR2 SNEGSKA (reference sequence). Here the CDR3 reads CSAQKGGQRLTDTQYF. CDR3 coding DNA: TGCAGCGCGCAAAAAGGGGGACAGAGATTGACAGATACGCAGTATTTT.

The V and J genes are TRBV7-2 and TRBJ1-1; tentatively, D is TRBD1 (6 bases). The CDR3 extends over 15 amino acids. V gave up 2 bases and J gave up 6 bases, with 16 bases separating them. Germline CDR1 SGHTA, CDR2 FQGNSA. The DNA for the CDR3 is TGTGCCAGCAGCTTACGGCGACAGGATGGGGCTGAAGCTTTCTTT. This sequence encodes CASSLRRQDGAEAFF.

Turning to this clonotype: A much larger clone lies a single base off, so this may be a read error. This sequence joins TRBV20-1 and TRBJ2-7; D ambiguous. The last part of the DNA fits TRBJ2-1 better; the J call may be wrong. The CDR3 runs 13 residues. CDR1 and CDR2 from the germline V gene are DFQATT and SNEGSKA (reference sequence). CDR3 loop: CSARGRTIYEQFF. CDR3 bases: TGCAGTGCTAGAGGGCGGACGATCTACGAGCAGTTCTTC.

In this sample, this clonotype turned up a few times. The V and J genes are TRBV28 and TRBJ1-2; unclear D gene. Germline CDR1 is MDHEN and CDR2 is SYDVKM. The V and J ends lost 6 bases and 0 bases respectively, with 20 bases between them. The CDR3 is 17 amino acids. In DNA, the CDR3 is TGTGCCAGCAGCTTACTAGCAGGTGGGGTAGCTAACTATGGCTACACCTTC. Residues: CASSLLAGGVANYGYTF.

This clonotype was detected ten times or more. This sequence joins TRBV12-3 or TRBV12-4 and TRBJ2-3; the match to TRBD2 covers 15 bases. The CDR3 runs 15 residues. J lost 5 bases, V lost 5 bases, and 2 bases had no gene match. CDR3 DNA: TGTGCCAGCAGTGGACTAGCGGGGGGGCAAGATACGCAGTATTTT. Translation gives CASSGLAGGQDTQYF.

This clonotype occurred many times. CDR3 sequence: CASSYGTAWGEQFF. Written as DNA, the CDR3 is TGTGCCAGCAGTTACGGGACAGCTTGGGGTGAGCAGTTCTTC. This chain connects TRBV6-5 to TRBJ2-1, with 7 bases aligning to TRBD1. CDR3 length equals 14 residues. Germline V gene lookup returns CDR1 MNHEY and CDR2 SVGAGI. Germline trimming cut 2 bases from V and 9 bases from J; bases unmatched to any gene: 7.

This clonotype showed up many times. This chain connects TRBV7-2 to TRBJ1-1; D uncertain. V was pared by 4 bases and J by 5 bases, with 11 bases between. The CDR3 sequence is 13 residues long. In germline, CDR1 is SGHTA, CDR2 FQGNSA. The CDR3 sequence is CASSSKVETEAFF. The CDR3 DNA follows: TGTGCCAGCAGCTCGAAGGTTGAGACTGAAGCTTTCTTT. The variable domain in full, with the rest retrieved from reference TRBV7-2 and TRBJ1-1, is GAGVSQSPSNKVTEKGKDVELRCDPISGHTALYWYRQSLGQGLEFLIYFQGNSAPDKSGLPSDRFSAERTGGSVSTLTIQRTQQEDSAVYLCASSSKVETEAFFGQGTRLTVV.

The chain employs TRBV28 and TRBJ1-5, with D unresolved. Between the trimmed V and J ends, which lost 4 bases and 2 bases, there was a span of 15 bases. This CDR3 is 16 amino acids long. Germline V gene lookup returns CDR1 MDHEN and CDR2 SYDVKM. The DNA of the CDR3 is TGTGCCAGCAGTTCAGGCCTCCCTTTTGGCAATCAGCCCCAGCATTTT. Translation gives CASSSGLPFGNQPQHF.

Points on this clonotype: A much more abundant neighbour one base away suggests this may be a read error. The chain carries TRBV9 and TRBJ2-1, with TRBD1 as a possible D gene (5 bases). The DNA end is more similar to TRBJ2-7, so the J call may be wrong. Germline values: CDR1 SGDLS, CDR2 YYNGEE. This CDR3 contains 15 residues. The CDR3 DNA sequence: TGTGCCAGCAGCGTAGTGGCAGGGTCGTACAATGAGCAGTACTTC. Translated, it gives CASSVVAGSYNEQYF.

The chain is built from TRBV19 and TRBJ1-1, with D possibly TRBD1 on 5 matching bases. The V end lost 5 bases, the J end lost 4 bases, and 11 bases lay between the germline ends. Germline CDR1 reads LNHDA; CDR2 reads SQIVND (reference sequence). CDR3 size: 13 residues. Written as DNA, the CDR3 is TGTGCCAGTAGTCAGGGATCGGCCACTGAAGCTTTCTTT. Translating gives CASSQGSATEAFF.

This sequence joins TRBV12-3 or TRBV12-4 and TRBJ2-3; D gene uncertain. The CDR3 runs to 16 residues. Trimming stripped 2 bases from V and 1 base from J, with 13 bases between. CDR3 nucleotide sequence: TGTGCCAGCAGTTTACCTACGAGAAGCGGCACAGATACGCAGTATTTT. Translating it yields CASSLPTRSGTDTQYF.

There are many counts of this clonotype. The V and J genes are TRBV3-1 and TRBJ2-7; the D call may be TRBD1 or TRBD2 (5 bases each). Germline V gene sequence: CDR1 LGHDT, CDR2 YNNKEL (reference sequence). There are 12 residues in the CDR3. The V and J ends lost 5 bases and 5 bases respectively, with 10 bases between them. This CDR3 reads CASSSLGDEQYF. The DNA of the CDR3 is TGTGCCAGCAGCTCACTAGGGGACGAGCAGTACTTC.